This TCR beta chain was captured in a study of cytomegalovirus exposure and HLA in healthy donors. Those who donated were healthy bone marrow donors. While unrecorded immune exposures were likely, the donors were nominally healthy when sampled. Primers for the PCR totalled 60 Vbeta and 13 Jbeta. TCRdb keeps only in-frame clones here, not all; method: immunoSEQ multiplex PCR. The data show more than 95,000 clones, roughly 85% seen once. The CDR3 spans 14 residues. V shed 2 bases, J shed 11 bases, and the junction held 4 bases outside the gene matches. Germline assignment: CDR1 MDHEN and CDR2 SYDVKM. The V gene is TRBV28, the J gene TRBJ1-6; TRBD1 agrees at 9 bases. The sequencing sample was made of PBMCs. This clonotype was sampled from a man younger than 35 in good health and CMV-seropositive. The CDR3 reads CASSLGQGHAPLHF. In DNA, the CDR3 is TGTGCCAGCAGTTTAGGACAGGGGCACGCACCCCTCCACTTT.